The entry below gives a single TCR beta chain sequence along with its context. The sample is drawn from a study of blood T cells in healthy people across ages. Across the study: About one barcoded beta molecule per two T cells was the capture yield of template switching.

There are 15 residues in the CDR3. From germline, CDR1 is SNHLY and CDR2 FYNNEI. The V end lost 7 bases, the J end lost 7 bases, and 20 bases lay between the germline ends. A J-beta primer mix and a sample-barcoded 5' primer were used in a second PCR of roughly 6 to 12 cycles. One entry per CDR3 protein, called by TCRdb with MiXCR from the 5' RACE reads. The sample lists 780,000 or so distinct CDR3 sequences; roughly 50% were seen once. The sequence was obtained from a man aged 40-49 years in good health. Sample: blood. The chain joins TRBV2 to TRBJ2-1, with D unresolved. The CDR3 nucleotides read TGTGCCAGCAACTCTCGGTTGGATATGGGAAATGAGCAGTTCTTC. Translating gives CASNSRLDMGNEQFF. The variable domain in full, completed from reference TRBV2 and TRBJ2-1, reads EPEVTQTPSHQVTQMGQEVILRCVPISNHLYFYWYRQILGQKVEFLVSFYNNEISEKSEIFDDQFSVERPDGSNFTLKIRSTKLEDSAMYFCASNSRLDMGNEQFFGPGTRLTVL.